This entry lists 5 T cell receptor beta chains sequenced from one sample in a study of PD-L1 blockade in urothelial cancer. Described time point: pretreatment peripheral blood. The method was immunoSEQ multiplex PCR; TCRdb's version includes in-frame clones alone and lacks a portion of them. This sample has about 130,000 clones, with approximately 84% found just once. This material consisted of PBMCs, taken around atezolizumab (anti-PD-L1) treatment. The source of these receptors is a man aged 45-65 years with urothelial cancer.

This rearrangement joins TRBV28 to TRBJ2-7; 8 bases map to TRBD1. From germline, CDR1 is MDHEN and CDR2 SYDVKM. The CDR3 consists of 16 residues. Trimming at V came to 5 bases and at J to 2 bases, leaving 11 bases not matched to a gene. The DNA of the CDR3 is TGTGCCAGCAGTCCGGGGTTGAGGACAGGGACCTACGAGCAGTACTTC. Protein sequence: CASSPGLRTGTYEQYF.

The rearrangement uses TRBV18 and TRBJ1-1; 10 nucleotides match TRBD1. The V segment lost 6 bases and the J segment 4 bases; nucleotides outside the gene matches: 11. The CDR3 is made up of 16 amino acids. From germline, CDR1 is KGHSH and CDR2 LQKENI. The CDR3: CASSPGTGEVGTEAFF. In DNA, the CDR3 is TGTGCCAGCTCCCCTGGGACAGGGGAAGTGGGCACTGAAGCTTTCTTT.

This sequence joins TRBV28 and TRBJ1-5; TRBD1 is a possible D gene (5 bases). The germline V gene encodes CDR1 MDHEN and CDR2 SYDVKM. This CDR3 region has 15 residues. Trimming cost V 3 bases and J 1 base, with 10 bases left between them. The CDR3 nucleotides are TGTGCCAGCAGTTTCCGGCAGGGCAGCAATCAGCCCCAGCATTTT. Its translation is CASSFRQGSNQPQHF.

This chain links TRBV6-5 with TRBJ1-2; 8 bases map to TRBD1. The length of the CDR3 is 13 residues. V gave up 6 bases and J gave up 8 bases; unmatched junction bases: 8. Looked up from germline, CDR1 is MNHEY and CDR2 is SVGAGI. CDR3 sequence: CASRTGQGKGYTF. The CDR3 bases are TGTGCCAGCAGAACAGGACAGGGAAAAGGCTACACCTTC.

The chain couples TRBV27 to TRBJ2-2, with 14 bases lining up with TRBD2. From germline, CDR1 is MNHEY and CDR2 SMNVEV (reference sequence). CDR3 size: 18 residues. V lost 5 bases to trimming and J lost 4 bases; unmatched junction nucleotides: 9. The CDR3 sequence is CASSRTSGRPGGTGELFF. The CDR3 DNA sequence: TGTGCCAGCAGTAGGACTAGCGGGAGGCCCGGGGGCACCGGGGAGCTGTTTTTT.